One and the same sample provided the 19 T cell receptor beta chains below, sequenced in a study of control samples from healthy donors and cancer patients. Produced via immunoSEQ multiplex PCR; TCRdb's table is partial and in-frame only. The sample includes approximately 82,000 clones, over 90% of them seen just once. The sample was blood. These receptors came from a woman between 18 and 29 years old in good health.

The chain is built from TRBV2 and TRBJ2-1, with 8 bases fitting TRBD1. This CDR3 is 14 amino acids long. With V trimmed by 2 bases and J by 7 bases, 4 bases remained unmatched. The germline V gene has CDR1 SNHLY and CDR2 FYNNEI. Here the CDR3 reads CASSEQGAGNEQFF. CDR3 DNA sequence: TGTGCCAGCAGTGAACAGGGGGCTGGGAATGAGCAGTTCTTC.

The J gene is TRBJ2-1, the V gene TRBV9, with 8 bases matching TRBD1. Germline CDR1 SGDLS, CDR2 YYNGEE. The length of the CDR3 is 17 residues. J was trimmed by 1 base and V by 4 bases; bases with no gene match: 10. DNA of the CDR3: TGTGCCAGCAGCCTCCTCCCAGGACAGGGTTCCTACAATGAGCAGTTCTTC. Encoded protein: CASSLLPGQGSYNEQFF. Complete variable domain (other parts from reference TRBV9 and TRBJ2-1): DSGVTQTPKHLITATGQRVTLRCSPRSGDLSVYWYQQSLDQGLQFLIQYYNGEERAKGNILERFSAQQFPDLHSELNLSSLELGDSALYFCASSLLPGQGSYNEQFFGPGTRLTVL.

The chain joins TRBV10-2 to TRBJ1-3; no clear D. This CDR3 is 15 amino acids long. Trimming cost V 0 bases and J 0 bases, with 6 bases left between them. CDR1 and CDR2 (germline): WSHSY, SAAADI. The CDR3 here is CASSESLFSGNTIYF. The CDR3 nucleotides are TGCGCCAGCAGTGAGTCGCTTTTCTCTGGAAACACCATATATTTT.

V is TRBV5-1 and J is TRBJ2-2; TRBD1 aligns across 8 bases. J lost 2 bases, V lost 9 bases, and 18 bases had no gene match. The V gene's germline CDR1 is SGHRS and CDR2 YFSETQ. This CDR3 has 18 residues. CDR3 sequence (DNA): TGCGCCACCGGGGGACAGGACCTCAGCGGTTATAACACCGGGGAGCTGTTTTTT. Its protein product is CATGGQDLSGYNTGELFF.

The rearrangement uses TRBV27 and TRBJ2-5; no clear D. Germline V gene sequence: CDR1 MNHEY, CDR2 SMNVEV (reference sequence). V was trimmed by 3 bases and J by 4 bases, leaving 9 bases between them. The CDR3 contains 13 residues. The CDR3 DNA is TGTGCCAGCAGTTTCGGGCCCGGAGAGACCCAGTACTTC. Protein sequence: CASSFGPGETQYF.

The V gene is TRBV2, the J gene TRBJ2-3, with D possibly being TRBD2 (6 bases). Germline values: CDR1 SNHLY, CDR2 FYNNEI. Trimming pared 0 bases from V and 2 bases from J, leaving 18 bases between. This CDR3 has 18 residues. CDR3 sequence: CASSEALRGSGSTDTQYF. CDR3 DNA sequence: TGTGCCAGCAGTGAAGCGCTGAGAGGTAGCGGATCCACAGATACGCAGTATTTT. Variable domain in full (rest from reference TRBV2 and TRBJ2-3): EPEVTQTPSHQVTQMGQEVILRCVPISNHLYFYWYRQILGQKVEFLVSFYNNEISEKSEIFDDQFSVERPDGSNFTLKIRSTKLEDSAMYFCASSEALRGSGSTDTQYFGPGTRLTVL.

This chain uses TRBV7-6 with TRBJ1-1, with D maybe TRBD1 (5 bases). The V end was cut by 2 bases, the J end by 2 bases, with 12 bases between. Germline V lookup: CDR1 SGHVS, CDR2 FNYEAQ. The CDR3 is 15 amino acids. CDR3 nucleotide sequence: TGTGCCAGCAGCTTATTTTTGGACACTAACACTGAAGCTTTCTTT. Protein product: CASSLFLDTNTEAFF. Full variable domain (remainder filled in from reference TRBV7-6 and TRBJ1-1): GAGVSQSPRYKVTKRGQDVALRCDPISGHVSLYWYRQALGQGPEFLTYFNYEAQQDKSGLPNDRFSAERPEGSISTLTIQRTEQRDSAMYRCASSLFLDTNTEAFFGQGTRLTVV.

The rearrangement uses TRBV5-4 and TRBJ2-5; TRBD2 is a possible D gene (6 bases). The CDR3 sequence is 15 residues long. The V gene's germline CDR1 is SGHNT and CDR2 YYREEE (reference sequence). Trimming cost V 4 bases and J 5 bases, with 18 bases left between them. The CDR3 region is CASSQQLGGEETQYF. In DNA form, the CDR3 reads TGTGCCAGCAGCCAACAACTAGGAGGGGAGGAGACCCAGTACTTC.

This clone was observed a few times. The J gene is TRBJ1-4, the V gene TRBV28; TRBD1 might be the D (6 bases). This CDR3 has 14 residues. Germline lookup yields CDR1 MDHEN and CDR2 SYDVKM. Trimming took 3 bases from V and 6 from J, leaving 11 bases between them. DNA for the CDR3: TGTGCCAGCAGTTTGGGAACAGGGTATGAAAAACTGTTTTTT. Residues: CASSLGTGYEKLFF.

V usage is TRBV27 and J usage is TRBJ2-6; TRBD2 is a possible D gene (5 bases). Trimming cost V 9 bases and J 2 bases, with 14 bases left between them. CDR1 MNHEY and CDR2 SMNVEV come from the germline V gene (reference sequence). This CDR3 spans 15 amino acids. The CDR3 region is CASRPGSAGANVLTF. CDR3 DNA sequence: TGTGCCAGTAGACCGGGATCAGCTGGGGCCAACGTCCTGACTTTC.

The DNA of the CDR3 is TGTGCCAGCAGCCCGGGACTAGTTGTCCACGAGCAGTACTTC. This encodes CASSPGLVVHEQYF. The J gene is TRBJ2-7, the V gene TRBV7-2; 8 nucleotides line up with TRBD2. Unmatched junction bases numbered 8, after V lost 5 bases and J lost 5 bases. The germline CDR1 and CDR2 sequences are SGHTA and FQGNSA. The CDR3 has 14 residues.

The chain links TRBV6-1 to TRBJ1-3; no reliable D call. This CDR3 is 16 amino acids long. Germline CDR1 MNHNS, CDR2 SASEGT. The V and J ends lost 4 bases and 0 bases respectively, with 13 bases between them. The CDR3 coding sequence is TGTGCCAGCAGTGTTAAACCCGGGAGCTCTGGAAACACCATATATTTT. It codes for CASSVKPGSSGNTIYF.

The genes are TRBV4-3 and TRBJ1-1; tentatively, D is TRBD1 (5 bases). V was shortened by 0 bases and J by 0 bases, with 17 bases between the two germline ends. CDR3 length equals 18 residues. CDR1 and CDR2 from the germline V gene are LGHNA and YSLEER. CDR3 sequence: CASSQEGGEGWLNTEAFF. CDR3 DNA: TGCGCCAGCAGCCAAGAGGGGGGTGAGGGATGGTTGAACACTGAAGCTTTCTTT.

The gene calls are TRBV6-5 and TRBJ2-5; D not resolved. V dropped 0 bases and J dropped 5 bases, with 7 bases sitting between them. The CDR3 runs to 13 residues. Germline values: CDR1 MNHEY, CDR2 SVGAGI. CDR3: CASSYSGAETQYF. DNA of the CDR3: TGTGCCAGCAGTTACTCTGGTGCGGAGACCCAGTACTTC.

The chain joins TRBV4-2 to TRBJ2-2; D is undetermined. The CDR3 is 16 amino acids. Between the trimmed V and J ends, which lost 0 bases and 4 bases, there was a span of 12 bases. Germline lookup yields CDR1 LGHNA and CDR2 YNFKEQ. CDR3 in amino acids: CASSQDRFLTTGELFF. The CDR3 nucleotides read TGTGCCAGCAGCCAAGATCGGTTTTTAACCACCGGGGAGCTGTTTTTT.

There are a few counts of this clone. As DNA, the CDR3 is TGTGCCAGCAGGTTCTCTCAGGGTACTAATGAAAAACTGTTTTTT. Amino acids: CASRFSQGTNEKLFF. This chain joins TRBV7-9 and TRBJ1-4; a possible D gene is TRBD1 (5 bases). The CDR3 is 15 residues long. V dropped 6 bases and J dropped 2 bases, with 13 bases sitting between them. The germline V gene encodes CDR1 SEHNR and CDR2 FQNEAQ (reference sequence).

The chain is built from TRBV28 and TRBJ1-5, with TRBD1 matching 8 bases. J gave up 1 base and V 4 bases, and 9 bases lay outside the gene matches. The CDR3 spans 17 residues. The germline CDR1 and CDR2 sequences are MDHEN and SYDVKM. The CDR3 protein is CASSSDQGARSNQPQHF. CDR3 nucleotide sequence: TGTGCCAGCAGTTCCGATCAGGGGGCCAGGAGCAATCAGCCCCAGCATTTT.

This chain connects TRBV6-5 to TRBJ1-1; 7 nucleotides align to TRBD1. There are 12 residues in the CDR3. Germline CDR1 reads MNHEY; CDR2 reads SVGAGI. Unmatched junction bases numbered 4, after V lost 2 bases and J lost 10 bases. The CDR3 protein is CASSYQGGGAFF. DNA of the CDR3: TGTGCCAGCAGTTACCAGGGGGGGGGAGCTTTCTTT.

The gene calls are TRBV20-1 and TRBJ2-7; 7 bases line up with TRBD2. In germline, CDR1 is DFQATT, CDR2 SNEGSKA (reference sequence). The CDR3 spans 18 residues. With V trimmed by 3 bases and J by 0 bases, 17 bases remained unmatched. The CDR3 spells CSASTTGGSSGFSYEQYF. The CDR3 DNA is TGCAGTGCTAGTACAACCGGGGGGTCTAGCGGTTTCTCCTACGAGCAGTACTTC.